The present T cell receptor (beta chain) was sequenced within a study of blood T cell repertoires in COVID-19. Study context: Samples of COVID-19 (acute and convalescent) were obtained from the United States, Italy and Spain. PBMCs, B-cell-depleted T cells, or T cells provided the cDNA or gDNA that made up the material.

Only in-frame clones appear in the TCRdb table, and some are missing; sequencing was by immunoSEQ multiplex PCR. Of around 110,000 clones in the sample, about 80% were seen once. Germline V CDR1 and CDR2: MDHEN, SYDVKM. V was shortened by 5 bases and J by 9 bases, with 10 bases between the two germline ends. The CDR3 contains 12 residues. Sequenced material: peripheral blood. The chain joins TRBV28 to TRBJ1-4; tentatively, D is TRBD1 (6 bases). The receptor comes from an older man with active or convalescent COVID-19. The CDR3 spells CASSQGSQKLFF. CDR3 nucleotide sequence: TGTGCCAGCAGTCAGGGGTCCCAAAAACTGTTTTTT.